These 21 T cell receptor beta chains came from one sample sequenced in a study of regulatory T cells in long-lasting Graves disease. Assembly of TCR beta libraries relied on iRepertoire HTBI primers together with Arm-PCR of CDR3 regions. A single record per CDR3 protein comes from TCRdb applying MiXCR to the multiplex PCR reads. Among fewer than 450,000 distinct CDR3 sequences listed, approximately 16% were seen once. Time point defined: newly diagnosed GD, antithyroid drugs for less than 3 months. Researchers made the TCR library from RNA that was extracted from PBMCs. This sample also belongs to another study, concerning T cells in Graves' hyperthyroidism and ophthalmopathy.

The material sequenced was peripheral blood mononuclear cells (PBMCs), taken at new diagnosis, from a patient treated with antithyroid drugs. These receptors were collected from a woman between 35 and 50 years old with Graves disease.

This clonotype showed up many times. The chain joins TRBV3-1 to TRBJ2-5; 7 bases agree with TRBD2. Germline values: CDR1 LGHDT, CDR2 YNNKEL (reference sequence). The CDR3 sequence is 21 residues long. V gave up 1 base and J gave up 3 bases; unmatched junction bases: 23. CDR3 protein: CASSQVRRIVAGADLEETQYF. CDR3 DNA: TGTGCCAGCAGCCAAGTGCGTCGGATAGTTGCGGGAGCAGACCTGGAAGAGACCCAGTACTTC.

V usage is TRBV30 and J usage is TRBJ2-2; no reliable D call. Per the germline V gene, CDR1 is GTSNPN and CDR2 is SVGIG (reference sequence). Trimming stripped 3 bases from V and 2 bases from J, with 1 base between. The CDR3 totals 11 residues. CDR3 sequence: CAWRNTGELFF. CDR3 in DNA: TGTGCCTGGAGAAACACCGGGGAGCTGTTTTTT.

The chain combines TRBV4-3 with TRBJ1-2; unclear D gene. The CDR3 extends over 16 amino acids. Germline-derived CDR1 and CDR2 are LGHNA and YSLEER. Trimming took 1 base from V and 0 from J, leaving 12 bases between them. The CDR3 loop reads CASSQGVGRTNYGYTF. CDR3 nucleotides: TGCGCCAGCAGCCAAGGCGTCGGACGTACTAACTATGGCTACACCTTC.

V is TRBV6-9 and J is TRBJ2-1, with D possibly being TRBD2 (6 bases). The CDR3 loop spans 16 amino acids. CDR1 is MNHGY, CDR2 SVAAGI, per germline. The ends were cut back, 3 bases at V and 2 bases at J, with 14 bases in the middle. CDR3 region: CASSYSGGSPYNEQFF. The CDR3 nucleotides read TGTGCCAGCAGTTACTCTGGGGGGAGCCCCTACAATGAGCAGTTCTTC.

The gene calls are TRBV12-3 or TRBV12-4 and TRBJ2-1, with D unclear. The CDR3 has 15 residues. Deletions cut 5 bases from V and 4 bases from J, with 15 bases between. The CDR3 sequence: CASSRAAQLYNEQFF. In DNA form, the CDR3 reads TGTGCCAGCAGTCGCGCAGCCCAGCTTTACAATGAGCAGTTCTTC.

On this clonotype: The CDR3 ends on some other residue instead of the conserved phenylalanine or tryptophan, so this is likely a read error. The chain is built from TRBV9 and TRBJ2-1; 7 bases map to TRBD1. Germline V gene data show CDR1 as SGDLS and CDR2 as YYNGEE. V was clipped by 4 bases and J by 6 bases; unmatched bases: 16. CDR3 length equals 17 residues. This CDR3 reads CASSPLGRDSVSNEQFL. The CDR3 nucleotides read TGTGCCAGCAGCCCGCTCGGTAGGGACAGCGTATCCAATGAGCAGTTCCTC.

This clonotype was picked up many times. The chain combines TRBV7-2 with TRBJ2-2, with D uncertain. The V gene's germline CDR1 is SGHTA and CDR2 FQGNSA. The CDR3 spans 16 residues. V lost 1 base and J lost 4, with 13 bases in between. The CDR3 coding sequence is TGTGCCAGCAGCTTAGTTGGGCAGAGCAGCACCGGGGAGCTGTTTTTT. Residues: CASSLVGQSSTGELFF.

This clonotype has at least ten counts. The V and J genes are TRBV5-1 and TRBJ2-3, with D perhaps given as TRBD1 or TRBD2 (5 bases each). This CDR3 has 15 residues. The germline CDR1 and CDR2 sequences are SGHRS and YFSETQ. Trimming pared 3 bases from V and 0 bases from J, leaving 11 bases between. The CDR3, as DNA: TGCGCCAGCAGCTCCCGGGACCGTAGCACAGATACGCAGTATTTT. Protein product: CASSSRDRSTDTQYF.

This clonotype came up many times. CDR3 loop: CASSRALDEQFF. In DNA, the CDR3 is TGTGCCAGCAGTAGGGCATTGGATGAGCAGTTCTTC. V gene TRBV28 combines with J gene TRBJ2-1; D is undetermined. The V gene lost 5 bases and the J gene lost 8 bases, with 10 bases spanning the gap. This CDR3 has 12 residues. Germline values: CDR1 MDHEN, CDR2 SYDVKM. Using reference TRBV28 and TRBJ2-1 for the parts outside the CDR3, the full variable domain is DVKVTQSSRYLVKRTGEKVFLECVQDMDHENMFWYRQDPGLGLRLIYFSYDVKMKEKGDIPEGYSVSREKKERFSLILESASTNQTSMYLCASSRALDEQFFGPGTRLTVL.

This clonotype was observed a few times. The chain is built from TRBV24-1 and TRBJ2-5; D remains unclear. The DNA end is more similar to TRBJ2-1, so the J call may be wrong. The germline V gene has CDR1 KGHDR and CDR2 SFDVKD. The CDR3 has 12 amino acids. The CDR3 protein is CATSDSVYEQFF. For the CDR3, the DNA is TGTGCCACCAGTGATTCCGTTTATGAGCAGTTCTTC.

In this sample, this clonotype turned up a few times. The chain joins TRBV7-9 to TRBJ2-2; a weak D match, TRBD1 (6 bases). The CDR3 has 17 residues. Per the germline V gene, CDR1 is SEHNR and CDR2 is FQNEAQ (reference sequence). The V end lost 1 base, the J end lost 4 bases, and 16 bases lay between the germline ends. DNA for the CDR3: TGTGCCAGCAGCTTAGAGGGGTCCGGGACATTCACCGGGGAGCTGTTTTTT. It codes for CASSLEGSGTFTGELFF.

As regards this clonotype: One base away lies a much larger clone, so this may be a sequencing read error. This rearrangement joins TRBV11-2 to TRBJ2-5; 7 bases map to TRBD2. The germline CDR1 and CDR2 sequences are SGHAT and FQNNGV. The CDR3 is 15 amino acids. The chain's CDR3 is CASNQGRAFQGTQYF. The CDR3 DNA reads TGTGCCAGCAACCAAGGGAGGGCCTTTCAAGGGACCCAGTACTTC.

This chain connects TRBV14 to TRBJ1-1, with D possibly matching TRBD1 (6 bases). Trimming took off 3 bases at V and 1 base at J, with 12 bases between the two ends. The CDR3 runs to 15 residues. The germline CDR1 and CDR2 sequences are SGHDN and FVKESK. CDR3 DNA: TGTGCCAGCAGCCACGGACAGCTAGGGAACACTGAAGCTTTCTTT. Its protein product is CASSHGQLGNTEAFF.

This clonotype was recorded many times. V is TRBV12-3 or TRBV12-4 and J is TRBJ2-7; 12 bases fit TRBD1. The ends lost 5 bases at V and 2 bases at J; junction bases unmatched: 4. The CDR3 contains 15 residues. CDR3 in amino acids: CASSAGTGGPYEQYF. In DNA, the CDR3 is TGTGCCAGCAGTGCGGGGACAGGGGGCCCCTACGAGCAGTACTTC.

The chain joins TRBV29-1 to TRBJ2-7, with 9 bases aligning to TRBD2. Germline lookup yields CDR1 SQVTM and CDR2 ANQGSEA. CDR3 length equals 14 residues. V shed 1 base and J 3 bases; nucleotides not matched to a gene: 4. The CDR3 nucleotides are TGCAGCGTTGAAGGACTAGCGGAAGACTACGAGCAGTACTTC. Translation gives CSVEGLAEDYEQYF.

Many counts were recorded for this clonotype. V gene TRBV3-1 combines with J gene TRBJ1-2; no reliable D call. CDR3 size: 14 residues. Trimming removed 1 base at V and 2 bases at J, with 8 bases between. Germline CDR1 is LGHDT and CDR2 is YNNKEL (reference sequence). CDR3 sequence reads: CASSQGPANYGYTF. The CDR3 nucleotides read TGTGCCAGCAGCCAAGGTCCAGCGAACTATGGCTACACCTTC.

This clonotype occurred many times. V usage is TRBV6-5 and J usage is TRBJ1-2; 7 bases agree with TRBD1. The CDR3 loop spans 14 amino acids. The germline V gene encodes CDR1 MNHEY and CDR2 SVGAGI. Losses at the gene ends were 2 bases for V and 8 bases for J; bases not matched to a gene: 8. The CDR3 region is CASSYDDRAEGYTF. CDR3 in DNA: TGTGCCAGCAGTTACGATGACAGGGCGGAAGGCTACACCTTC.

This clonotype was detected many times. The chain combines TRBV30 with TRBJ2-1, with 11 bases matching TRBD2. V shed 3 bases and J 0 bases; nucleotides not matched to a gene: 10. The CDR3 extends over 18 amino acids. The germline CDR1 and CDR2 sequences are GTSNPN and SVGIG (reference sequence). The CDR3 loop reads CAWRWGTSGSGSYNEQFF. For the CDR3, the DNA is TGTGCCTGGAGGTGGGGAACTAGCGGGAGTGGCTCCTACAATGAGCAGTTCTTC.

As concerns this clonotype: One base away lies a much larger clone, so this may be a sequencing read error. The chain links TRBV19 to TRBJ2-7, with TRBD1 matching over 10 bases. The CDR3 consists of 14 residues. Germline V lookup: CDR1 LNHDA, CDR2 SQIVND (reference sequence). CDR3 in DNA: TGTGCCGGTAGTGGGGGACAGGGGACCTACGAGCAGTACTTC. Its protein is CAGSGGQGTYEQYF.

The sample holds a few counts of this clonotype. The chain carries TRBV15 and TRBJ2-3; possibly TRBD1 for D (6 bases). Trimming left V 8 bases short and J 0 bases short, with 12 bases between. There are 14 residues in the CDR3. Per the germline V gene, CDR1 is LNHNV and CDR2 is YYDKDF (reference sequence). The CDR3 sequence is CATRQVLSTDTQYF. The DNA of the CDR3 is TGTGCCACCCGACAGGTCCTTAGCACAGATACGCAGTATTTT.

This clonotype has a count of ten or more. The chain couples TRBV18 to TRBJ2-7; D unresolved. Deletions cut 3 bases from V and 2 bases from J, with 8 bases between. CDR1 and CDR2 from the germline V gene are KGHSH and LQKENI. CDR3 length: 13 residues. Written as DNA, the CDR3 is TGTGCCAGCTCACCGCCGTCTGCCTACGAGCAGTACTTC. Its protein product is CASSPPSAYEQYF.